The 13 T cell receptor beta chains in this list originate from one sample, sequenced in a study of cytomegalovirus exposure and HLA in healthy donors. The PCR had 60 Vbeta and 13 Jbeta primers. TCRdb keeps only in-frame clones here, not all; method: immunoSEQ multiplex PCR. Here the sample table reports roughly 84,000 clones. The sample comprised PBMCs. These receptors all come from a man over 45 in good health and CMV-seronegative.

The J gene is TRBJ1-4, the V gene TRBV27; no firm D call. The CDR3 covers 13 residues. Germline V gene sequence: CDR1 MNHEY, CDR2 SMNVEV (reference sequence). The V end lost 3 bases, the J end lost 3 bases, and 5 bases lay between the germline ends. The CDR3 sequence: CASSLAPNEKLFF. As DNA, the CDR3 is TGTGCCAGCAGTTTGGCCCCTAATGAAAAACTGTTTTTT.

The rearrangement joins TRBV6-5 to TRBJ1-1; D ambiguous. The CDR3 is made up of 15 amino acids. The V gene's germline CDR1 is MNHEY and CDR2 SVGAGI. V lost 2 bases and J 0 bases, leaving 10 bases between the germline ends. In DNA, the CDR3 is TGTGCCAGCAGTTACGAACATCCCATGAACACTGAAGCTTTCTTT. Translated, it gives CASSYEHPMNTEAFF.

The chain is built from TRBV5-1 and TRBJ2-3; a weak D match, TRBD1 (6 bases). The CDR3 is made up of 13 amino acids. Trimming removed 5 bases at V and 3 bases at J, with 10 bases between. The germline V gene encodes CDR1 SGHRS and CDR2 YFSETQ. CDR3 nucleotides: TGCGCCAGCAGAAGGACAGCAACAGATACGCAGTATTTT. Encoded protein: CASRRTATDTQYF.

The chain employs TRBV14 and TRBJ1-3; D uncertain. The germline V gene encodes CDR1 SGHDN and CDR2 FVKESK. The ends were cut back, 4 bases at V and 0 bases at J, with 13 bases in the middle. The CDR3 extends over 16 amino acids. The CDR3 DNA reads TGTGCCAGCAGCCTCGGGCCGGGGTTCTCTGGAAACACCATATATTTT. Encoded protein: CASSLGPGFSGNTIYF.

J is TRBJ2-1 and V is TRBV6-1; D unclear. The V end lost 4 bases, the J end lost 0 bases, and 10 bases lay between the germline ends. Germline-derived CDR1 and CDR2 are MNHNS and SASEGT. This CDR3 has 15 amino acids. DNA for the CDR3: TGTGCCAGCAGTGCAACAAAAAGCTCCTACAATGAGCAGTTCTTC. Protein product: CASSATKSSYNEQFF.

The chain carries TRBV12-2 and TRBJ1-6. TRBV12-2 is designated a pseudogene. The length of the CDR3 is 9 residues. The CDR3 nucleotides read TGTGCAAGTCGCGACCCGGAGCGCTTT. This gives the protein CASRDPERF.

The V call is TRBV27, the J call TRBJ2-5, with TRBD1 as a possible D gene (6 bases). V was clipped by 0 bases and J by 5 bases, with 25 bases between them. Germline V lookup: CDR1 MNHEY, CDR2 SMNVEV (reference sequence). This CDR3 is 19 amino acids long. CDR3 loop: CASSLSPPFGQGTFETQYF. In DNA form, the CDR3 reads TGTGCCAGCAGTTTATCGCCCCCTTTTGGGCAGGGGACATTTGAGACCCAGTACTTC.

The chain joins TRBV7-3 to TRBJ2-2, with 7 nucleotides matching TRBD2. The junction had 15 bases not matched to a gene; V was cut back by 5 bases and J by 6 bases. The CDR3 has 17 amino acids. From germline, CDR1 is SGHTA and CDR2 FQGTGA. This CDR3 reads CASSPRAGVMVSGELFF. The CDR3, as DNA: TGTGCCAGCAGCCCCCGCGCGGGGGTAATGGTCTCCGGGGAGCTGTTTTTT.

The rearrangement links TRBV7-9 to TRBJ2-5, with D possibly being TRBD2 (7 bases). V was clipped by 10 bases and J by 4 bases, with 16 bases between them. CDR1 is SEHNR, CDR2 FQNEAQ, per germline (reference sequence). The CDR3 length is 13 residues. CDR3 sequence reads: CATMGGGAETQYF. CDR3 sequence (DNA): TGTGCCACCATGGGAGGGGGTGCAGAGACCCAGTACTTC.

DNA of the CDR3: TGTGCCAGCAGCTTAGATGGAGGGAATCAGCCCCAGCATTTT. It specifies CASSLDGGNQPQHF. The rearrangement joins TRBV11-2 to TRBJ1-5; D call uncertain. There are 14 residues in the CDR3. Germline CDR1 and CDR2: SGHAT and FQNNGV. V lost 0 bases and J lost 4, with 7 bases in between.

This rearrangement joins TRBV9 to TRBJ1-3; tentatively, D is TRBD1 (6 bases). The germline V gene encodes CDR1 SGDLS and CDR2 YYNGEE. The CDR3 is made up of 16 amino acids. V was cut by 0 bases and J by 1 base, with 11 bases left in between. DNA of the CDR3: TGTGCCAGCAGCGTAGGGCTCAGGGGATCTGGAAACACCATATATTTT. It specifies CASSVGLRGSGNTIYF.

V is TRBV2 and J is TRBJ2-2, with D possibly being TRBD1 (6 bases). This CDR3 contains 14 residues. Per the germline V gene, CDR1 is SNHLY and CDR2 is FYNNEI. The V end was cut by 4 bases, the J end by 3 bases, with 9 bases between. This CDR3 reads CASSVQGYTGELFF. DNA of the CDR3: TGTGCCAGCAGTGTTCAGGGGTACACCGGGGAGCTGTTTTTT. Filled out from reference TRBV2 and TRBJ2-2, the complete variable domain reads EPEVTQTPSHQVTQMGQEVILRCVPISNHLYFYWYRQILGQKVEFLVSFYNNEISEKSEIFDDQFSVERPDGSNFTLKIRSTKLEDSAMYFCASSVQGYTGELFFGEGSRLTVL.

This rearrangement joins TRBV25-1 to TRBJ2-2; no firm D call. Trimming left V 1 base short and J 3 bases short, with 6 bases between. Germline assignment: CDR1 MGHDK and CDR2 SYGVNS. This CDR3 has 14 residues. For the CDR3, the DNA is TGTGCCAGCAGTGAATCACAGTACACCGGGGAGCTGTTTTTT. Translation: CASSESQYTGELFF.